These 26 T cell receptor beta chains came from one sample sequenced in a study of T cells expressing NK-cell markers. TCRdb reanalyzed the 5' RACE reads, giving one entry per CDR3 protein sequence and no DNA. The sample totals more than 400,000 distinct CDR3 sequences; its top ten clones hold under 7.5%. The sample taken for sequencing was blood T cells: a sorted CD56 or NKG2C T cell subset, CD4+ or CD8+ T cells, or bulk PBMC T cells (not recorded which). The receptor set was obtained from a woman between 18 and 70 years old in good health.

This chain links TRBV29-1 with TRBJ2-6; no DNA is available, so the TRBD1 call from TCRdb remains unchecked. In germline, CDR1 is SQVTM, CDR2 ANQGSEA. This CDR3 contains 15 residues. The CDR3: CSVDRGDSGANVLTF.

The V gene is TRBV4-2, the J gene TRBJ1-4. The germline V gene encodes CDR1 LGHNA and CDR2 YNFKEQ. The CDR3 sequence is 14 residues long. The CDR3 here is CASSQHATNEKLFF.

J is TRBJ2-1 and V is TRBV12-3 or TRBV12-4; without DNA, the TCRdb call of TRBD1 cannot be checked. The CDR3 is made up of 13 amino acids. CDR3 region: CASSQTEGNEQFF.

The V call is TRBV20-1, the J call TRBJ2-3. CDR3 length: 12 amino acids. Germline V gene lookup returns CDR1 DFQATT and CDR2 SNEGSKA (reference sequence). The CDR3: CSASQKTDTQYF.

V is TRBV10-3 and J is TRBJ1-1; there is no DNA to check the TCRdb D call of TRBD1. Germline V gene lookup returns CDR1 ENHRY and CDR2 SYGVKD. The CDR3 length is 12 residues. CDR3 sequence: CAIRAGSTEAFF.

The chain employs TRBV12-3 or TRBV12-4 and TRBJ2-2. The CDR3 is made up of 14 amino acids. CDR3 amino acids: CASSGRVLTGELFF.

The CDR3 is CASSFDSLLAKNIQYF. The chain couples TRBV7-8 to TRBJ2-4; as DNA is missing, the TRBD1 call by TCRdb cannot be tested. The germline V gene has CDR1 SGHVS and CDR2 FQNEAQ. This CDR3 has 16 residues.

The CDR3 loop is CASSQRTSGSYNEQFF. The chain has TRBV4-2 and TRBJ2-1; TCRdb's D gene call, TRBD2, goes unchecked for lack of DNA. CDR3 length equals 16 residues. Germline loops: CDR1 LGHNA, CDR2 YNFKEQ.

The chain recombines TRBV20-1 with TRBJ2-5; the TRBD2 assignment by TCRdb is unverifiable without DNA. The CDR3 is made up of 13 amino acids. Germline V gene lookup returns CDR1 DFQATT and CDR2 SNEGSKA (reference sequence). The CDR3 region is CSALAGGLETQYF.

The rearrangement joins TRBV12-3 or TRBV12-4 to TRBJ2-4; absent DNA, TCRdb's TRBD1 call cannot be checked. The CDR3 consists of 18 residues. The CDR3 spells CASSLRFVGAGAKNIQYF.

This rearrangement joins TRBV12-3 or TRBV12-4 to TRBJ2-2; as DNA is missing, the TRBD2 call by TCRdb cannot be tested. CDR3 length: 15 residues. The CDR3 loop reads CASTRPGRPTGELFF.

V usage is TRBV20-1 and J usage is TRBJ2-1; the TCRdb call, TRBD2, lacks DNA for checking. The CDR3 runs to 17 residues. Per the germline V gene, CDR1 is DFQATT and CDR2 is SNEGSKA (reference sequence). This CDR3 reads CSAKPNRLAGGRDEQFF.

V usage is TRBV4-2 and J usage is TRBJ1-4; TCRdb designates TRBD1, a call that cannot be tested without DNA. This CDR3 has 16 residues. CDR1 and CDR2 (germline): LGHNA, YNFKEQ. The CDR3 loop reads CASSQDRGSQGEKLFF.

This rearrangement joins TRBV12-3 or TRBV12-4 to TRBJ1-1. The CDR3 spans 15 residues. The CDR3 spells CASIETISVDTEAFF.

The CDR3 spells CASSEWGDKFF. V gene TRBV2 combines with J gene TRBJ2-1. Germline CDR1 is SNHLY and CDR2 is FYNNEI. The CDR3 contains 11 residues.

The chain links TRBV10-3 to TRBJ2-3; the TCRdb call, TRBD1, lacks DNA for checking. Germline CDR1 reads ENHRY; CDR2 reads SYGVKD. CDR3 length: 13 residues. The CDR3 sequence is CAISARDGDTQYF.

CDR3 region: CASSQENAVYGYTF. V and J are TRBV4-1 and TRBJ1-2. From germline, CDR1 is MGHRA and CDR2 YSYEKL. The CDR3 sequence is 14 residues long.

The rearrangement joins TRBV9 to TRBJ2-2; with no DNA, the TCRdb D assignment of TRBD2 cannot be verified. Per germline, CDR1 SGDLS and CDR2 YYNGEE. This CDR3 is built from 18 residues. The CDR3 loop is CASSVGKAGGWNTGELFF.

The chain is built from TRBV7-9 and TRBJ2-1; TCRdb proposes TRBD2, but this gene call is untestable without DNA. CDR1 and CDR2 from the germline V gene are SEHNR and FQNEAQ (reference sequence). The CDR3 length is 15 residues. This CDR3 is CASSEGLAGANEQFF. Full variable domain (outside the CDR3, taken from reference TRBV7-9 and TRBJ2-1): DTGVSQNPRHKITKRGQNVTFRCDPISEHNRLYWYRQTLGQGPEFLTYFQNEAQLEKSRLLSDRFSAERPKGSFSTLEIQRTEQGDSAMYLCASSEGLAGANEQFFGPGTRLTVL.

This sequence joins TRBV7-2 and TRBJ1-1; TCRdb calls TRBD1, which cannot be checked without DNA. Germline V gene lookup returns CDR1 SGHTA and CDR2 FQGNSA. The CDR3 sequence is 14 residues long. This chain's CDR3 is CASSFRGGLTEAFF. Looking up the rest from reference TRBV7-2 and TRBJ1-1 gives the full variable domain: GAGVSQSPSNKVTEKGKDVELRCDPISGHTALYWYRQSLGQGLEFLIYFQGNSAPDKSGLPSDRFSAERTGGSVSTLTIQRTQQEDSAVYLCASSFRGGLTEAFFGQGTRLTVV.

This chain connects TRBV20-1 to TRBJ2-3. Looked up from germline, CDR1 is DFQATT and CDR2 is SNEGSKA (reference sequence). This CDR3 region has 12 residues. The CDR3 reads CSASTFPDTQYF.

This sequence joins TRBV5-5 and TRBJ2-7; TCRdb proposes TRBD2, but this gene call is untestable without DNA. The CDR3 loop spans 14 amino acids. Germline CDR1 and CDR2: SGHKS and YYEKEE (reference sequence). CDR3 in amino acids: CASSPVGGAYEQYF.

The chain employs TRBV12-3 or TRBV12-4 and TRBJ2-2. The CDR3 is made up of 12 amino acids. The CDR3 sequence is CASRVGVQELFF.

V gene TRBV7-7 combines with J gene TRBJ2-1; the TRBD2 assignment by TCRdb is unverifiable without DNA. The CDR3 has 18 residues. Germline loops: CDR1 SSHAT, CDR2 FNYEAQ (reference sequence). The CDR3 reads CASSPSSGAGGFYNEQFF.

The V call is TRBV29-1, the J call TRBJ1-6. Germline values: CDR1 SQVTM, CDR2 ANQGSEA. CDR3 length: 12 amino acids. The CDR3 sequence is CSAGEFSSPLHF.

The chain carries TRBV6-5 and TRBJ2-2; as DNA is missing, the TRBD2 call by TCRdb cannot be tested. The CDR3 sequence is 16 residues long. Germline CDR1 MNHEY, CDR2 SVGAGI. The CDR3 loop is CASSSQRGSDTGELFF.